One T cell receptor beta chain is described in this entry. Measured with immunoSEQ multiplex PCR; TCRdb has only the in-frame clones, and not every one. The sample holds fewer than 1.6 million clones, approximately 98.5% seen once. The CDR3 runs 16 residues. Germline CDR1 SGHTA, CDR2 FQGNSA. Losses at the gene ends were 3 bases for V and 4 bases for J; bases not matched to a gene: 8. These data come from a study of shared clonotypes between healthy human individuals. This receptor was identified in a man younger than 40 in good health. The specimen was naive CD4+ T cells sorted from blood. Subset denoted: CD45RA+ positively selected. The V and J genes are TRBV7-2 and TRBJ2-3; 9 positions match TRBD1. CDR3 region: CASSFSQQGAADTQYF. The CDR3 nucleotides are TGTGCCAGCAGCTTTAGCCAACAGGGGGCTGCAGATACGCAGTATTTT.